Listed below are T cell receptor beta chains from one sample, sequenced in a study of shared clonotypes between healthy human individuals. TCRdb's table, derived via immunoSEQ multiplex PCR, lists solely in-frame clones and lacks some. The profile shows roughly 300,000 clones, around four fifths of them singletons. The sample taken for sequencing was memory CD4+ T cells sorted from blood. These receptors came from a man aged 30 to 45 in good health. Both conserved end residues are part of each CDR3. A D gene is named only where the DNA matches it firmly. For some rows the clone size is stated as once, few or many, or as a class when expanded; others skip it.

cdr3_aa cdr3_nt d_call j_call v_call clone_size
CASSQGHGFTDTQYF TGCGCCAGCAGCCAAGGGCACGGATTCACAGATACGCAGTATTTT . TRBJ2-3 TRBV4-3 .
CASRAVVDTQYF TGTGCCAGCCGAGCAGTTGTAGATACGCAGTATTTT . TRBJ2-3 TRBV28 .
CASSRAEHQPQHF TGTGCCAGTAGTAGGGCGGAACATCAGCCCCAGCATTTT . TRBJ1-5 TRBV19 .
CASSRRTGFVHLGYTF TGTGCCAGCAGCAGGCGGACAGGGTTTGTTCATCTGGGCTACACCTTC TRBD1 TRBJ1-2 TRBV16 once
CASSPTSTGELFF TGTGCCAGCTCACCGACTAGCACCGGGGAGCTGTTTTTT . TRBJ2-2 TRBV18 few
CASSPLIRAGETQYF TGTGCCAGCAGCCCGTTGATAAGGGCGGGGGAGACCCAGTACTTC . TRBJ2-5 TRBV14 many
CASSQDGWEGSRNEQFF TGCGCCAGCAGCCAAGATGGGTGGGAGGGATCTCGCAATGAGCAGTTCTTC TRBD2 TRBJ2-1 TRBV4-3 .
CASSHGRGRTFDEQYF TGTGCCAGCAGTCACGGCAGGGGACGGACCTTCGACGAGCAGTACTTC . TRBJ2-7 TRBV28 .
CASTTSGRSHEQFF TGTGCCAGCACGACTAGCGGGAGATCGCATGAGCAGTTCTTC TRBD2 TRBJ2-1 TRBV6-4 .
CASSPGGPIEQYF TGTGCCAGCAGCCCGGGAGGGCCAATCGAGCAGTACTTC TRBD2 TRBJ2-7 TRBV9 few
CASSKNTEAFF TGTGCCAGTAGTAAGAACACTGAAGCTTTCTTT . TRBJ1-1 TRBV19 .
CASSVEGLALQETQYF TGTGCCAGCAGCGTAGAGGGACTAGCGCTCCAAGAGACCCAGTACTTC TRBD2 TRBJ2-5 TRBV9 once
CASSWRGVGRQIRENEQYF TGTGCCAGCAGCTGGCGAGGGGTGGGCCGCCAAATACGGGAAAACGAGCAGTACTTC . TRBJ2-7 TRBV5-8 .
CAISTEPRRATNEKLFF TGTGCCATCAGCACGGAACCCAGAAGAGCAACTAATGAAAAACTGTTTTTT . TRBJ1-4 TRBV10-3 .